The rows below give T cell receptor beta chains drawn from one sample of a study of T cell clonotyping in hematopoietic cell transplantation. Repertoires were generated with immunoSEQ multiplex PCR, while TCRdb's copy carries only in-frame clones and drops some. There are around 12,000 clones in the sample; about 86% occur only once, and approximately 5% lies in the top ten. The specimen was PBMCs, collected 100 days after allogeneic stem cell transplant. Receptors originate from a female patient aged 40-49 years who had an allogeneic stem cell transplant from a related donor, so T cells may come from the graft donor. Some clones in this sample may be carry-over from other donors' samples. The CDR3 runs from the conserved cysteine through the conserved F or W. The D gene is left open where the match is weak. Some rows mark clone size as missing; the rest say once, few, many or name a class of expanded clone.

clone_size: -
j_call: TRBJ2-1
v_call: TRBV4-3
d_call: -
cdr3_aa: CASSQDSGVYVVSEQFF
cdr3_nt: TGCGCCAGCAGCCAAGATTCGGGTGTATACGTAGTTAGTGAGCAGTTCTTC

clone_size: -
j_call: TRBJ1-1
v_call: TRBV28
d_call: -
cdr3_aa: CASTPNGGAESPEAFF
cdr3_nt: TGTGCCAGCACTCCGAACGGCGGGGCTGAAAGCCCTGAAGCTTTCTTT

clone_size: -
j_call: TRBJ1-1
v_call: TRBV11-2
d_call: -
cdr3_aa: CASSLPSRHTEAFF
cdr3_nt: TGTGCCAGCAGCCTCCCTTCACGTCACACTGAAGCTTTCTTT

clone_size: -
j_call: TRBJ2-5
v_call: TRBV5-4
d_call: TRBD2
cdr3_aa: CASSPSPPSGVAETQYF
cdr3_nt: TGTGCCAGCAGCCCGTCCCCGCCTAGCGGAGTGGCAGAGACCCAGTACTTC

clone_size: -
j_call: TRBJ1-5
v_call: TRBV30
d_call: TRBD1
cdr3_aa: CAWSSSFSGGRFGNQPQHF
cdr3_nt: TGTGCCTGGAGTTCCAGCTTCTCAGGGGGCCGGTTTGGCAATCAGCCCCAGCATTTT

clone_size: -
j_call: TRBJ2-3
v_call: TRBV7-6
d_call: -
cdr3_aa: CASSLEISTDTQYF
cdr3_nt: TGTGCCAGCAGCTTGGAGATTAGCACAGATACGCAGTATTTT

clone_size: few
j_call: TRBJ2-7
v_call: TRBV27
d_call: -
cdr3_aa: CASSFDTFSSYEQYF
cdr3_nt: TGTGCCAGCAGTTTTGACACTTTTTCCTCCTACGAGCAGTACTTC

clone_size: -
j_call: TRBJ1-1
v_call: TRBV7-9
d_call: -
cdr3_aa: CASSSGLLTEAFF
cdr3_nt: TGTGCCAGCAGCTCGGGACTCCTCACTGAAGCTTTCTTT

clone_size: -
j_call: TRBJ2-7
v_call: TRBV19
d_call: -
cdr3_aa: CASSIQLQAVYEQYF
cdr3_nt: TGTGCCAGTAGTATCCAGCTTCAGGCGGTTTACGAGCAGTACTTC

clone_size: -
j_call: TRBJ2-7
v_call: TRBV11-3
d_call: -
cdr3_aa: CASSFGSDRPYEQYF
cdr3_nt: TGTGCCAGCAGCTTCGGAAGCGACCGTCCCTACGAGCAGTACTTC

clone_size: -
j_call: TRBJ2-3
v_call: TRBV6-5
d_call: TRBD2
cdr3_aa: CASSYLGRAADTQYF
cdr3_nt: TGTGCCAGCAGTTACCTCGGGAGGGCCGCAGATACGCAGTATTTT

clone_size: -
j_call: TRBJ1-5
v_call: TRBV7-2
d_call: TRBD1
cdr3_aa: CASSPQGGQPQHF
cdr3_nt: TGTGCCAGCAGCCCGCAGGGGGGTCAGCCCCAGCATTTT

clone_size: -
j_call: TRBJ2-3
v_call: TRBV15
d_call: -
cdr3_aa: CATSRDGGGDTQYF
cdr3_nt: TGTGCCACCAGCAGAGATGGTGGGGGGGATACGCAGTATTTT

clone_size: -
j_call: TRBJ2-5
v_call: TRBV19
d_call: -
cdr3_aa: CASSIGRAGSRRQETQYF
cdr3_nt: TGTGCCAGTAGTATAGGTCGGGCGGGGTCCCGGCGCCAAGAGACCCAGTACTTC

clone_size: -
j_call: TRBJ2-3
v_call: TRBV14
d_call: -
cdr3_aa: CASSQDRVDTQYF
cdr3_nt: TGTGCCAGCAGCCAAGACAGGGTGGATACGCAGTATTTT

clone_size: once
j_call: TRBJ2-1
v_call: TRBV25-1
d_call: -
cdr3_aa: CASSPGNEQFF
cdr3_nt: TGTGCCAGCAGTCCCGGAAATGAGCAGTTCTTC

clone_size: -
j_call: TRBJ2-3
v_call: TRBV11-2
d_call: -
cdr3_aa: CASSLLWRGAQYF
cdr3_nt: TGTGCCAGCAGCTTACTGTGGCGAGGAGCGCAGTATTTT

clone_size: -
j_call: TRBJ2-3
v_call: TRBV4-2
d_call: TRBD2
cdr3_aa: CASSSRLAVTDTQYF
cdr3_nt: TGTGCCAGCAGCTCGCGACTAGCGGTCACAGATACGCAGTATTTT

clone_size: once
j_call: TRBJ2-3
v_call: TRBV29-1
d_call: TRBD2
cdr3_aa: CSVAPGLAGVGTDTQYF
cdr3_nt: TGCAGCGTGGCTCCGGGACTAGCGGGAGTGGGCACAGATACGCAGTATTTT

clone_size: -
j_call: TRBJ2-7
v_call: TRBV9
d_call: TRBD2
cdr3_aa: CASSVDSRTSGSDEQYF
cdr3_nt: TGTGCCAGCAGCGTAGATTCTCGGACTAGCGGGAGCGACGAGCAGTACTTC

clone_size: -
j_call: TRBJ1-2
v_call: TRBV29-1
d_call: -
cdr3_aa: CSATGYYGYTF
cdr3_nt: TGCAGCGCCACAGGGTACTATGGCTACACCTTC

clone_size: -
j_call: TRBJ2-7
v_call: TRBV30
d_call: TRBD1
cdr3_aa: CAWRTGVNYEQYF
cdr3_nt: TGTGCCTGGAGGACAGGGGTAAACTACGAGCAGTACTTC

clone_size: -
j_call: TRBJ2-7
v_call: TRBV11-2
d_call: TRBD2
cdr3_aa: CASSLGGLAGSEQYF
cdr3_nt: TGTGCCAGCAGCTTAGGAGGACTAGCGGGAAGCGAGCAGTACTTC

clone_size: once
j_call: TRBJ2-1
v_call: TRBV6-5
d_call: -
cdr3_aa: CASSYNTGYNEQFF
cdr3_nt: TGTGCCAGCAGTTACAACACAGGGTACAATGAGCAGTTCTTC

clone_size: few
j_call: TRBJ1-2
v_call: TRBV11-2
d_call: -
cdr3_aa: CASSLDGTTHTF
cdr3_nt: TGTGCCAGCAGCTTAGATGGTACCACTCACACCTTC

clone_size: -
j_call: TRBJ2-7
v_call: TRBV9
d_call: -
cdr3_aa: CASSVGPGLTYEQYF
cdr3_nt: TGTGCCAGCAGCGTAGGGCCAGGGCTAACCTACGAGCAGTACTTC

clone_size: -
j_call: TRBJ1-5
v_call: TRBV5-8
d_call: -
cdr3_aa: CASSLATGGFGNQPQHF
cdr3_nt: TGTGCCAGCAGCTTGGCTACGGGGGGGTTTGGCAATCAGCCCCAGCATTTT

clone_size: -
j_call: TRBJ2-5
v_call: TRBV30
d_call: -
cdr3_aa: CAWKRGGGETQYF
cdr3_nt: TGTGCCTGGAAGAGGGGAGGGGGGGAGACCCAGTACTTC

clone_size: -
j_call: TRBJ1-5
v_call: TRBV5-6
d_call: -
cdr3_aa: CASSLAGDQPQHF
cdr3_nt: TGTGCCAGCAGCTTGGCCGGGGATCAGCCCCAGCATTTT

clone_size: -
j_call: TRBJ2-1
v_call: TRBV4-3
d_call: -
cdr3_aa: CASSGTGLDDDEQFF
cdr3_nt: TGCGCCAGCAGCGGGACTGGGCTCGATGACGATGAGCAGTTCTTC

clone_size: -
j_call: TRBJ2-7
v_call: TRBV14
d_call: TRBD1
cdr3_aa: CASSPLERDRGPEQYF
cdr3_nt: TGTGCCAGCAGCCCCCTTGAGCGGGACAGGGGGCCCGAGCAGTACTTC

clone_size: -
j_call: TRBJ2-3
v_call: TRBV28
d_call: TRBD2
cdr3_aa: CASSGGSAGTDTQYF
cdr3_nt: TGTGCCAGCAGTGGCGGGAGCGCGGGGACAGATACGCAGTATTTT

clone_size: -
j_call: TRBJ1-1
v_call: TRBV7-6
d_call: -
cdr3_aa: CASSLAGIDTEAFF
cdr3_nt: TGTGCCAGCAGCTTAGCGGGGATTGACACTGAAGCTTTCTTT

clone_size: -
j_call: TRBJ2-7
v_call: TRBV18
d_call: TRBD1
cdr3_aa: CASSTRQGDSYEQYF
cdr3_nt: TGTGCCAGCTCAACGAGACAGGGGGATTCCTACGAGCAGTACTTC

clone_size: -
j_call: TRBJ2-3
v_call: TRBV19
d_call: -
cdr3_aa: CASSIDRSTDTQYF
cdr3_nt: TGTGCCAGTAGTATTGACCGTAGCACAGATACGCAGTATTTT

clone_size: -
j_call: TRBJ2-3
v_call: TRBV6-5
d_call: TRBD2
cdr3_aa: CASRPGLADTDTQYF
cdr3_nt: TGTGCCAGCAGACCCGGACTAGCGGACACAGATACGCAGTATTTT

clone_size: -
j_call: TRBJ2-1
v_call: TRBV5-6
d_call: TRBD2
cdr3_aa: CASSFYGGGYNEQFF
cdr3_nt: TGTGCCAGCAGCTTTTACGGGGGGGGATACAATGAGCAGTTCTTC

clone_size: -
j_call: TRBJ1-2
v_call: TRBV19
d_call: TRBD1
cdr3_aa: CASSETGASDGYTF
cdr3_nt: TGTGCCAGTAGCGAGACAGGGGCTTCAGATGGCTACACCTTC

clone_size: -
j_call: TRBJ2-1
v_call: TRBV6-1
d_call: -
cdr3_aa: CASSDPTSTRSYNEQFF
cdr3_nt: TGTGCCAGCAGTGACCCAACTTCCACCCGCTCCTACAATGAGCAGTTCTTC

clone_size: -
j_call: TRBJ1-5
v_call: TRBV6-1
d_call: TRBD1
cdr3_aa: CASSDLGTGEAQHF
cdr3_nt: TGTGCCAGCAGTGATCTAGGGACAGGTGAGGCCCAGCATTTT

clone_size: -
j_call: TRBJ2-1
v_call: TRBV4-2
d_call: -
cdr3_aa: CASSQDGGGRGGEQFF
cdr3_nt: TGTGCCAGCAGCCAAGATGGAGGGGGTAGAGGGGGGGAGCAGTTCTTC

clone_size: -
j_call: TRBJ1-2
v_call: TRBV4-1
d_call: TRBD1
cdr3_aa: CASSHPGDRGYGYTF
cdr3_nt: TGCGCCAGCAGCCACCCGGGGGACAGGGGGTATGGCTACACCTTC

clone_size: -
j_call: TRBJ2-3
v_call: TRBV7-2
d_call: TRBD2
cdr3_aa: CASSPRTSTQYF
cdr3_nt: TGTGCCAGCAGCCCAAGGACTAGCACGCAGTATTTT

clone_size: -
j_call: TRBJ1-3
v_call: TRBV7-6
d_call: -
cdr3_aa: CASSLGTTLTGNTIYF
cdr3_nt: TGTGCCAGCAGCTTAGGAACGACTCTTACTGGAAACACCATATATTTT

clone_size: -
j_call: TRBJ1-2
v_call: TRBV6-1
d_call: TRBD1
cdr3_aa: CASSEGIPGQAKGYGYTF
cdr3_nt: TGTGCCAGCAGTGAAGGGATACCGGGACAGGCAAAGGGCTATGGCTACACCTTC

clone_size: medium-sized
j_call: TRBJ2-7
v_call: TRBV13
d_call: -
cdr3_aa: CASSPTDSYEQYF
cdr3_nt: TGTGCCAGCAGCCCGACGGATTCCTACGAGCAGTACTTC

clone_size: -
j_call: TRBJ2-5
v_call: TRBV7-2
d_call: -
cdr3_aa: CASSLGGRTPGGETQYF
cdr3_nt: TGTGCCAGCAGCTTAGGTGGTCGGACCCCAGGAGGGGAGACCCAGTACTTC

clone_size: -
j_call: TRBJ2-7
v_call: TRBV13
d_call: -
cdr3_aa: CASSSRTVNYEQYF
cdr3_nt: TGTGCCAGCAGCTCCCGGACAGTAAACTACGAGCAGTACTTC

clone_size: -
j_call: TRBJ1-1
v_call: TRBV10-1
d_call: -
cdr3_aa: CASSDPPNTEAFF
cdr3_nt: TGCGCCAGCAGTGATCCTCCGAACACTGAAGCTTTCTTT

clone_size: few
j_call: TRBJ1-3
v_call: TRBV6-5
d_call: -
cdr3_aa: CASSAFPIGTIYF
cdr3_nt: TGTGCCAGCAGTGCCTTTCCTATAGGGACCATATATTTT

clone_size: -
j_call: TRBJ2-1
v_call: TRBV4-2
d_call: -
cdr3_aa: CASSHSLVNEQFF
cdr3_nt: TGTGCCAGCAGCCATAGCCTAGTCAATGAGCAGTTCTTC

clone_size: -
j_call: TRBJ2-7
v_call: TRBV11-3
d_call: TRBD2
cdr3_aa: CASSPAGTSGSEQYF
cdr3_nt: TGTGCCAGCAGTCCTGCCGGGACTAGCGGTTCCGAGCAGTACTTC

clone_size: -
j_call: TRBJ1-2
v_call: TRBV30
d_call: -
cdr3_aa: CAWSLGINYGYTF
cdr3_nt: TGTGCCTGGAGTCTCGGGATTAACTATGGCTACACCTTC

clone_size: -
j_call: TRBJ2-5
v_call: TRBV6-5
d_call: TRBD1
cdr3_aa: CASSYEGGPETQYF
cdr3_nt: TGTGCCAGCAGTTACGAAGGGGGCCCTGAGACCCAGTACTTC

clone_size: -
j_call: TRBJ1-1
v_call: TRBV10-3
d_call: TRBD1
cdr3_aa: CAISEGRSGGFEAFF
cdr3_nt: TGTGCCATCAGTGAGGGGAGGTCAGGGGGCTTCGAAGCTTTCTTT

clone_size: once
j_call: TRBJ1-5
v_call: TRBV4-1
d_call: -
cdr3_aa: CASSQDDSLRQQPQHF
cdr3_nt: TGCGCCAGCAGCCAAGATGATAGCTTACGACAGCAGCCCCAGCATTTT

clone_size: -
j_call: TRBJ2-1
v_call: TRBV7-6
d_call: TRBD2
cdr3_aa: CASSLGTSGSPSEQFF
cdr3_nt: TGTGCCAGCAGCCTCGGGACTAGCGGGAGCCCATCTGAGCAGTTCTTC

clone_size: -
j_call: TRBJ2-7
v_call: TRBV4-1
d_call: TRBD2
cdr3_aa: CASSPRTSGGRDEQYF
cdr3_nt: TGCGCCAGCAGCCCTCGGACTAGCGGGGGTCGCGACGAGCAGTACTTC

clone_size: once
j_call: TRBJ2-7
v_call: TRBV27
d_call: -
cdr3_aa: CASSPDPGGEDEQYF
cdr3_nt: TGTGCCAGCAGTCCAGACCCCGGGGGTGAGGACGAGCAGTACTTC

clone_size: -
j_call: TRBJ2-7
v_call: TRBV28
d_call: -
cdr3_aa: CASSEGAASSYEQYF
cdr3_nt: TGTGCCAGCAGCGAAGGGGCGGCTTCATCCTACGAGCAGTACTTC